These 20 T cell receptor beta chains came from one sample sequenced in a study of molecular identifiers for immune sequencing clone quantification. TCRdb re-called the PCR reads through MiXCR, storing one row per CDR3 protein. The data contain 250,000 to 350,000 distinct CDR3 sequences, about a fifth of them singletons. Sequencing was carried out using naive CD8+ T cells from blood, with Jurkat cell RNA spiked in. Subset described: FACS-sorted CD8+CD4-CCR7+CD45RA+ naive T cells. The receptor set was obtained from a human donor in good health. Some libraries in this study had Jurkat cell RNA spiked in.

Ten or more counts support this clonotype. This sequence joins TRBV5-3 and TRBJ2-5; the D is unclear. TRBV5-3 counts as an open reading frame of uncertain function. The V gene lost 7 bases and the J gene lost 4 bases, with 11 bases spanning the gap. The CDR3 covers 12 residues. The CDR3 DNA sequence: TGTGCCAGAGCCTTTTGGGGAGAGACCCAGTACTTC. The encoded protein is CARAFWGETQYF.

Many counts were recorded for this clonotype. The chain carries TRBV7-9 and TRBJ2-2; D might be TRBD1 (5 bases). Germline values: CDR1 SEHNR, CDR2 FQNEAQ (reference sequence). The germline V and J ends were trimmed by 5 bases and 0 bases, with 10 bases remaining between them. CDR3 length: 15 residues. The CDR3 loop reads CASSHPDTNTGELFF. In nucleotides, the CDR3 is TGTGCCAGCAGCCACCCGGACACGAACACCGGGGAGCTGTTTTTT.

This clonotype was picked up a small number of times. V usage is TRBV6-9 and J usage is TRBJ2-1, with 8 nucleotides matching TRBD2. Trimming at V came to 6 bases and at J to 6 bases, leaving 13 bases not matched to a gene. This CDR3 is built from 16 residues. CDR1 and CDR2 from the germline V gene are MNHGY and SVAAGI. CDR3 sequence: CASRAYAGTRRNEQFF. The CDR3 DNA reads TGTGCCAGCAGAGCCTACGCCGGGACTAGGCGCAATGAGCAGTTCTTC.

This clonotype was seen at least ten times. The rearrangement links TRBV28 to TRBJ2-3; D not resolved. The CDR3 runs to 15 residues. The V gene lost 6 bases and the J gene lost 0 bases, with 13 bases spanning the gap. Germline V lookup: CDR1 MDHEN, CDR2 SYDVKM. This chain's CDR3 is CASSPDRFSTDTQYF. CDR3 coding DNA: TGTGCCAGCAGCCCGGACCGATTTAGCACAGATACGCAGTATTTT.

This clonotype occurred many times. The V and J genes are TRBV7-3 and TRBJ1-1, with a weak D call TRBD1 (6 bases). Germline V gene lookup returns CDR1 SGHTA and CDR2 FQGTGA. The ends were cut back, 6 bases at V and 5 bases at J, with 13 bases in the middle. The CDR3 is made up of 13 amino acids. The CDR3 region has the DNA TGTGCCAGCAGGGACAGAGGGAATACTGAAGCTTTCTTT. Protein: CASRDRGNTEAFF.

In its sample, this clonotype was seen many times. The gene calls are TRBV7-6 and TRBJ2-1; tentatively, D is TRBD1 or TRBD2 (5 bases each). The CDR3 spans 12 residues. Between the trimmed V and J ends, which lost 1 base and 12 bases, there was a span of 10 bases. In germline, CDR1 is SGHVS, CDR2 FNYEAQ. CDR3 DNA: TGTGCCAGCAGCTTAGGGGACGGCAGGCAGTTCTTC. Amino acids: CASSLGDGRQFF.

This clonotype was seen many times. The chain uses TRBV2 and TRBJ1-1; D is unresolved. This CDR3 region has 13 residues. The V end was cut by 3 bases, the J end by 5 bases, with 10 bases between. Germline V gene data show CDR1 as SNHLY and CDR2 as FYNNEI. The CDR3 protein is CASSENRGTEAFF. The DNA for the CDR3 is TGTGCCAGCAGTGAGAATAGAGGTACTGAAGCTTTCTTT.

On this clonotype: One end of the junction is discordant with germline, which a read error may explain. The chain couples TRBV12-3 or TRBV12-4 to TRBJ2-3; D gene ambiguous. The CDR3 totals 14 residues. CDR3 amino acids: CVSSFDGKTDTQYF. The CDR3 nucleotides are TGTGTCAGCAGTTTTGATGGGAAGACAGATACGCAGTATTTT.

This clonotype was seen many times. This rearrangement joins TRBV6-2 or TRBV6-3 to TRBJ2-7; D possibly matches TRBD1 or TRBD2 (5 bases each). The V gene lost 5 bases and the J gene lost 7 bases, with 18 bases spanning the gap. Per germline, CDR1 MNHEY and CDR2 SVGEGT. There are 14 residues in the CDR3. In DNA form, the CDR3 reads TGTGCCAGCAGTATACCGACTAAGGGGCTGGAGCAGTACTTC. Protein: CASSIPTKGLEQYF.

This clonotype was picked up a small number of times. The chain joins TRBV5-1 to TRBJ2-7; a possible D gene is TRBD2 (5 bases). There are 16 residues in the CDR3. Germline V gene data show CDR1 as SGHRS and CDR2 as YFSETQ. V dropped 0 bases and J dropped 0 bases, with 13 bases sitting between them. The CDR3 DNA is TGCGCCAGCAGCTTGGCCGGGGTCTTAAGCTCCTACGAGCAGTACTTC. Translation gives CASSLAGVLSSYEQYF.

This clonotype has at least ten counts. The rearrangement links TRBV20-1 to TRBJ2-1, with D hard to call. Trimming removed 6 bases at V and 2 bases at J, with 14 bases between. Germline V lookup: CDR1 DFQATT, CDR2 SNEGSKA (reference sequence). CDR3 length: 14 amino acids. CDR3 in DNA: TGCAGTGCCAGACCCAGCGCTACCTACAATGAGCAGTTCTTC. As protein: CSARPSATYNEQFF.

This clonotype was counted at least ten times. J is TRBJ2-7 and V is TRBV7-9; D call uncertain. There are 13 residues in the CDR3. Trimming removed 3 bases at V and 7 bases at J, with 13 bases between. CDR1 SEHNR and CDR2 FQNEAQ come from the germline V gene (reference sequence). CDR3: CASSLGWTEEQYF. CDR3 nucleotide sequence: TGTGCCAGCAGCTTGGGCTGGACGGAGGAGCAGTACTTC. Based on the CDR3 plus reference TRBV7-9 and TRBJ2-7, the full variable domain is DTGVSQNPRHKITKRGQNVTFRCDPISEHNRLYWYRQTLGQGPEFLTYFQNEAQLEKSRLLSDRFSAERPKGSFSTLEIQRTEQGDSAMYLCASSLGWTEEQYFGPGTRLTVT.

Notes on this clonotype: Given a much more abundant clone one base away, this may be a read error. This rearrangement joins TRBV28 to TRBJ1-1; D gene uncertain. V lost 6 bases, J lost 0 bases, and 8 bases lay in between. CDR3 length equals 13 residues. Germline CDR1 is MDHEN and CDR2 is SYDVKM. The CDR3 region has the DNA TGTGCCAGCAGAGGAGGGTTGAACACTGAAGCTTTCTTT. This translates into CASRGGLNTEAFF.

J is TRBJ1-4 and V is TRBV7-9, with no clear D. The V and J ends lost 1 base and 6 bases respectively, with 15 bases between them. The germline gives CDR1 SEHNR, CDR2 FQNEAQ (reference sequence). This CDR3 contains 16 residues. The CDR3 is CASSLVTENFDEKLFF. The CDR3 DNA reads as TGTGCCAGCAGCTTAGTGACCGAGAATTTTGATGAAAAACTGTTTTTT.

At least ten counts were recorded for this clonotype. The CDR3 DNA sequence: TGCGCCAGCAGACCCGCCCGACAGGGAAATAACACAGATACGCAGTATTTT. Translated: CASRPARQGNNTDTQYF. The chain is built from TRBV23-1 and TRBJ2-3; 7 nucleotides align to TRBD1. TRBV23-1 is an open reading frame whose function is uncertain. The CDR3 has 17 amino acids. V lost 6 bases and J lost 2; bases outside the gene matches: 14.

This clonotype has ten or more counts. V usage is TRBV5-4 and J usage is TRBJ2-3; D is unclear. CDR1 SGHNT and CDR2 YYREEE come from the germline V gene (reference sequence). CDR3 length: 16 residues. Trimming pared 3 bases from V and 0 bases from J, leaving 14 bases between. The CDR3 reads CASSYGWEPSTDTQYF. DNA of the CDR3: TGTGCCAGCAGCTACGGCTGGGAACCTAGCACAGATACGCAGTATTTT.

This clonotype was counted many times. The chain employs TRBV7-2 and TRBJ2-1; D possibly corresponds to TRBD2 (5 bases). The CDR3 has 16 residues. Germline V gene sequence: CDR1 SGHTA, CDR2 FQGNSA. Trimming removed 1 base from V and 4 bases from J, with 14 bases in between. The CDR3 spells CASSLVTGLTYNEQFF. DNA of the CDR3: TGTGCCAGCAGCTTAGTCACGGGGTTGACTTACAATGAGCAGTTCTTC.

With respect to this clonotype: Just one base apart from a much larger clone, this may be a read error. V is TRBV5-6 and J is TRBJ2-7; possibly TRBD2 for D (6 bases). Germline V gene sequence: CDR1 SGHDT, CDR2 YYEEEE. This CDR3 is 14 amino acids long. Trimming removed 4 bases at V and 5 bases at J, with 16 bases between. CDR3 sequence: CASSLLIGSHEQYF. The CDR3 DNA reads TGTGCCAGCAGCCTCTTAATCGGGAGCCACGAGCAGTACTTC.

In the case of this clonotype: This may arise from a read error, as a much more abundant clone is one base away. The rearrangement uses TRBV7-2 and TRBJ2-3, with D hard to call. Trimming took off 1 base at V and 2 bases at J, with 13 bases between the two ends. Germline loops: CDR1 SGHTA, CDR2 FQGNSA. CDR3 size: 16 residues. CDR3 in DNA: TGTGCCAGCAGCTTAGGATGGGCTCCGGCCACAGATACGCAGTATTTT. Its translation: CASSLGWAPATDTQYF. Looking up the rest from reference TRBV7-2 and TRBJ2-3 gives the full variable domain: GAGVSQSPSNKVTEKGKDVELRCDPISGHTALYWYRQSLGQGLEFLIYFQGNSAPDKSGLPSDRFSAERTGGSVSTLTIQRTQQEDSAVYLCASSLGWAPATDTQYFGPGTRLTVL.

With respect to this clonotype: A much larger clonotype is one base distant, so this may be a read error. The chain joins TRBV20-1 to TRBJ1-1, with 8 bases that match TRBD1. This CDR3 has 13 residues. Per the germline V gene, CDR1 is DFQATT and CDR2 is SNEGSKA (reference sequence). The CDR3 nucleotides are TGCAGTGAGACAGGGGACAAGAACACTGAAGCTTCCTTT. It codes for CSETGDKNTEASF.